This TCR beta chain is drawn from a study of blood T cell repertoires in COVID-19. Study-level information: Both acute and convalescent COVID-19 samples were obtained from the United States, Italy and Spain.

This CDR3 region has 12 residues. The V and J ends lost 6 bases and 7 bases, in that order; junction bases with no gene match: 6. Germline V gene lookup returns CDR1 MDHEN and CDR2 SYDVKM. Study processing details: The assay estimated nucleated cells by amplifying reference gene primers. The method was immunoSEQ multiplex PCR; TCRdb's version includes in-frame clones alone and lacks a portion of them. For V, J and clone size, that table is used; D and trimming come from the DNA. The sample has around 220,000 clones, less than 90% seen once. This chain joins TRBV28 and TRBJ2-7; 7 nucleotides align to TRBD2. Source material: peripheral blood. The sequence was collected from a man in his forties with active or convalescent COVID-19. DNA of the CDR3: TGTGCCAGCAGCCCGTTGGGGGGGGAGCAGTACTTC. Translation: CASSPLGGEQYF.